These 14 T cell receptor beta chains were all obtained from the same sample, sequenced in a study of STAT5B mutations in CD4+ large granular lymphocyte leukemia. Method: immunoSEQ multiplex PCR; TCRdb's copy keeps in-frame clones and lacks some. The repertoire holds around 43,000 clones, with 80% to 90% as singletons. Sequencing was done on a sample of CD4+ T cells from blood buffy coats. The receptor source for this set is a human donor in good health.

This clone was recorded only once. The sample holds other DNA sequences that translate to the same CDR3. The chain is built from TRBV6-1 and TRBJ2-7; 7 bases line up with TRBD1. CDR1 MNHNS and CDR2 SASEGT come from the germline V gene. This CDR3 has 14 residues. After removal of 1 base from V and 2 bases from J, the junction contained 2 bases not matched to a gene. CDR3 coding DNA: TGTGCCAGCAGTGAAGGAGGGACAGCCTACGAGCAGTACTTC. It is translated as CASSEGGTAYEQYF.

The genes are TRBV7-2 and TRBJ2-7, with TRBD2 identical over 8 bases. The CDR3 extends over 15 amino acids. V was clipped by 2 bases and J by 0 bases; unmatched bases: 3. CDR1 and CDR2 from the germline V gene are SGHTA and FQGNSA. Here the CDR3 reads CASSLTGGLSYEQYF. CDR3 bases: TGTGCCAGCAGCTTAACGGGAGGGCTCTCCTACGAGCAGTACTTC.

The CDR3 reads CASSELWREASYEQYF. The CDR3 DNA follows: TGTGCCAGCAGTGAATTGTGGCGGGAGGCCTCCTACGAGCAGTACTTC. The V gene is TRBV6-1, the J gene TRBJ2-7; 8 nucleotides match TRBD2. This CDR3 region has 16 residues. Per the germline V gene, CDR1 is MNHNS and CDR2 is SASEGT. The junction had 6 bases not matched to a gene; V was cut back by 2 bases and J by 0 bases.

V is TRBV5-8 and J is TRBJ1-2; tentative D call: TRBD1 (6 bases). Germline values: CDR1 SGHTS, CDR2 YDEGEE. The V gene lost 0 bases and the J gene lost 5 bases, with 17 bases spanning the gap. The CDR3 loop spans 16 amino acids. CDR3 region: CASSLGDRLIGYGYTF. As DNA, the CDR3 is TGTGCCAGCAGCTTGGGTGACAGGCTAATAGGGTATGGCTACACCTTC.

This clone occurred once. The chain has TRBV29-1 and TRBJ2-1, with 12 bases matching TRBD2. CDR1 and CDR2 (germline): SQVTM, ANQGSEA. V gave up 5 bases and J gave up 10 bases; unmatched junction bases: 15. CDR3 length: 16 residues. CDR3 residues: CSVPGLAGPSSGEQFF. The CDR3 nucleotides are TGCAGCGTTCCGGGACTAGCGGGCCCCTCCTCAGGGGAGCAGTTCTTC.

The rearrangement links TRBV6-1 to TRBJ1-2; D perhaps matches TRBD1 (5 bases). The CDR3 is 13 amino acids. Germline CDR1 reads MNHNS; CDR2 reads SASEGT. Trimming cost V 0 bases and J 8 bases, with 10 bases left between them. The CDR3: CASSEAGREGYTF. DNA of the CDR3: TGTGCCAGCAGTGAAGCTGGCAGGGAAGGCTACACCTTC.

This chain uses TRBV6-5 with TRBJ2-5; 8 nucleotides line up with TRBD2. V lost 4 bases and J lost 4; bases outside the gene matches: 8. Germline V gene lookup returns CDR1 MNHEY and CDR2 SVGAGI. The CDR3 consists of 15 residues. The chain's CDR3 is CASSLTAGVRETQYF. The DNA of the CDR3 is TGTGCCAGCAGTTTGACAGCGGGAGTGAGAGAGACCCAGTACTTC.

This clone was found once. The CDR3 is CASSLGGVLPLGANVLTF. DNA of the CDR3: TGCGCCAGCAGCTTGGGAGGTGTGCTCCCCCTCGGGGCCAACGTCCTGACTTTC. The rearrangement joins TRBV5-1 to TRBJ2-6; no definite D call. CDR1 and CDR2 (germline): SGHRS, YFSETQ. The ends were cut back, 0 bases at V and 4 bases at J, with 17 bases in the middle. There are 18 residues in the CDR3.

The V and J genes are TRBV19 and TRBJ1-2; D is possibly TRBD1 (6 bases). From germline, CDR1 is LNHDA and CDR2 SQIVND (reference sequence). The CDR3 spans 15 residues. V was pared by 4 bases and J by 0 bases, with 12 bases between. The CDR3 reads CASSKSRQANYGYTF. The DNA for the CDR3 is TGTGCCAGTAGTAAATCTCGACAGGCTAACTATGGCTACACCTTC. Together with reference TRBV19 and TRBJ1-2, the CDR3 gives the full variable domain: DGGITQSPKYLFRKEGQNVTLSCEQNLNHDAMYWYRQDPGQGLRLIYYSQIVNDFQKGDIAEGYSVSREKKESFPLTVTSAQKNPTAFYLCASSKSRQANYGYTFGSGTRLTVV.

The chain recombines TRBV7-9 with TRBJ2-3; D is possibly TRBD2 (5 bases). There are 13 residues in the CDR3. Trimming removed 1 base from V and 4 bases from J, with 6 bases in between. Germline lookup yields CDR1 SEHNR and CDR2 FQNEAQ (reference sequence). In DNA, the CDR3 is TGTGCCAGCAGCTTAGGAGGGTCAGATACGCAGTATTTT. Translating it yields CASSLGGSDTQYF.

The V gene is TRBV30, the J gene TRBJ2-7, with 9 nucleotides matching TRBD1. After removal of 4 bases from V and 6 bases from J, the junction contained 10 bases not matched to a gene. The CDR3 length is 14 residues. In germline, CDR1 is GTSNPN, CDR2 SVGIG (reference sequence). CDR3 DNA sequence: TGTGCCTGGACTAAGACAGGGGGTTCGGGCGAGCAGTACTTC. Translated: CAWTKTGGSGEQYF.

Points on this clone: The same CDR3 is also encoded by other DNA sequences in this sample. V usage is TRBV18 and J usage is TRBJ2-7; 7 positions agree with TRBD2. This CDR3 region has 13 residues. Germline-derived CDR1 and CDR2 are KGHSH and LQKENI. V trimming: 3 bases; J trimming: 6 bases; junction bases outside the gene matches: 5. CDR3 protein: CASSPLPGGEQYF. In DNA, the CDR3 is TGTGCCAGCTCACCCCTCCCGGGAGGCGAGCAGTACTTC.

This chain links TRBV28 with TRBJ1-1; 8 bases fit TRBD1. Germline trimming cut 6 bases from V and 5 bases from J; bases unmatched to any gene: 14. The CDR3 covers 16 residues. The germline gives CDR1 MDHEN, CDR2 SYDVKM. CDR3 in amino acids: CASSYPLGQGGTEAFF. As DNA, the CDR3 is TGTGCCAGCAGCTACCCCCTCGGACAGGGTGGGACTGAAGCTTTCTTT.

V usage is TRBV11-3 and J usage is TRBJ2-4, with 9 bases that match TRBD2. The CDR3 extends over 18 amino acids. Germline lookup yields CDR1 SGHNT and CDR2 YENEEA. V lost 2 bases to trimming and J lost 0 bases; unmatched junction nucleotides: 8. CDR3 in amino acids: CASSLRLAGTLAKNIQYF. In DNA form, the CDR3 reads TGTGCCAGCAGCTTAAGGCTAGCGGGGACTCTAGCCAAAAACATTCAGTACTTC.